This TCR beta chain emerged from a study of T-cell reconstitution after alpha-beta-depleted transplantation in children. The TCRbeta library was prepared with unique molecular identifiers. TCRdb re-called the PCR reads through MiXCR, storing one row per CDR3 protein. This table has around 800,000 distinct CDR3 sequences, about 15% appearing once. This clonotype was counted many times. V was pared by 8 bases and J by 2 bases, with 13 bases between. This CDR3 has 14 amino acids. Sequenced here: PBMCs, mostly from graft donor cells, sampled 360 days after TCRalphabeta/CD19-depleted stem cell transplant. The chain employs TRBV12-3 or TRBV12-4 and TRBJ1-3; D gene ambiguous. The receptor was isolated from a male patient between 5 and 17 years old who had a stem cell transplant for acute lymphoblastic leukemia, so the T cells may come from the graft donor. CDR3: CASHSLVTGNTIYF. Written as DNA, the CDR3 is TGTGCCAGCCATTCCCTGGTCACTGGAAACACCATATATTTT.